This T cell receptor (beta chain) comes out of a study of blood T cell repertoires in COVID-19. About the study: T cells, B-cell-depleted T cells, or PBMCs provided the cDNA or gDNA that served as material.

This clone has a handful of counts. Original analysis: Researchers report that nucleated cell counts were estimated from reference gene primer amplification. Profiling relied on immunoSEQ multiplex PCR, and the TCRdb table lists in-frame clones only, not all of them. V, J and clone size are taken as reported in that table, and D and trimming were inferred from the DNA itself. The data contain roughly 53,000 clones, about 88% of them seen just once; the ten biggest clones take up roughly a sixth. Sequenced material: peripheral blood. This clonotype originated in a man between 65 and 85 years old with active COVID-19.

Written as DNA, the CDR3 is TGTGCCACCAGTTCAGGGAAGAACACCGGGGAGCTGTTTTTT. This gives the protein CATSSGKNTGELFF. The chain links TRBV24-1 to TRBJ2-2, with D possibly matching TRBD1 (5 bases). This CDR3 contains 14 residues. Trimming stripped 6 bases from V and 1 base from J, with 8 bases between. CDR1 KGHDR and CDR2 SFDVKD come from the germline V gene.